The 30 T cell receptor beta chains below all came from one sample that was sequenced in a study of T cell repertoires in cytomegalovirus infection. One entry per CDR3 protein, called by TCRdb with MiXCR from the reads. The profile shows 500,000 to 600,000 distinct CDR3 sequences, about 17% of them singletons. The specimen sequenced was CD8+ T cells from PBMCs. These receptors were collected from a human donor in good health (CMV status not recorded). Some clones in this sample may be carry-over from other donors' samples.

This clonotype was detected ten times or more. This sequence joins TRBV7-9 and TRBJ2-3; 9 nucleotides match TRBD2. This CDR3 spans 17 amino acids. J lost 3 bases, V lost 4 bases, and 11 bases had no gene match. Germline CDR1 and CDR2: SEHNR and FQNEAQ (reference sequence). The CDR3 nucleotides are TGTGCCAGCAGCTCGACTAGCGGAGGGGCAGAAACAGATACGCAGTATTTT. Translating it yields CASSSTSGGAETDTQYF.

This chain's CDR3 is CATSLGQGAYEQYF. CDR3 nucleotide sequence: TGTGCCACCTCGCTAGGACAGGGCGCCTACGAGCAGTACTTC. The chain links TRBV11-2 to TRBJ2-7, with 8 bases identical to TRBD1. The germline V gene has CDR1 SGHAT and CDR2 FQNNGV. The CDR3 totals 14 residues. J lost 2 bases, V lost 10 bases, and 10 bases had no gene match.

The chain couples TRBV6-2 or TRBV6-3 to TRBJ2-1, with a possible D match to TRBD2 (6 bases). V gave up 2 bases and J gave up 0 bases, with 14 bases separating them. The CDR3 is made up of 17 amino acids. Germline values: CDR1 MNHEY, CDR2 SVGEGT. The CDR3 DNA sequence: TGTGCCAGCAGTTACCCGCGGGGCCAGAGCTCCTACAATGAGCAGTTCTTC. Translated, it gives CASSYPRGQSSYNEQFF.

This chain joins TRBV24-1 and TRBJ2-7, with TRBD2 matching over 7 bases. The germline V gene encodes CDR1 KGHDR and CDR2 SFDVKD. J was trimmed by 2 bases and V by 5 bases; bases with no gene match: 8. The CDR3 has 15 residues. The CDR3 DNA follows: TGTGCCACCAGTGCCGGAGCGGGATACCCCTACGAGCAGTACTTC. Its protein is CATSAGAGYPYEQYF.

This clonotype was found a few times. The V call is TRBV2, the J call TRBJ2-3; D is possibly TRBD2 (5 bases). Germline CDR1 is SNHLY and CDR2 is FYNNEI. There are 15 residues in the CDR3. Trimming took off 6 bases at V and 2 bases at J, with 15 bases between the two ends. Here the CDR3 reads CASRSPGIYTDTQYF. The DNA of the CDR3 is TGTGCCAGCAGGAGCCCGGGAATCTACACAGATACGCAGTATTTT.

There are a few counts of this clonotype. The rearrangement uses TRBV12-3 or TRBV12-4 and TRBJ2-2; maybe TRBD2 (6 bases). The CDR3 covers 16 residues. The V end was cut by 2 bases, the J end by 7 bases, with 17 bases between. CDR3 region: CASSLRGRSFGGELFF. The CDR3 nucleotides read TGTGCCAGCAGTTTAAGAGGGAGGTCCTTCGGCGGGGAGCTGTTTTTT.

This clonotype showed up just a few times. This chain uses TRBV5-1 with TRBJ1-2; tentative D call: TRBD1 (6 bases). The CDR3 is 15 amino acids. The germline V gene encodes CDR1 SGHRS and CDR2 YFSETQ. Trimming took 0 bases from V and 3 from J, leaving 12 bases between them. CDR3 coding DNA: TGCGCCAGCAGCTTGGTTCCGGACAGCTACTATGGCTACACCTTC. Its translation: CASSLVPDSYYGYTF.

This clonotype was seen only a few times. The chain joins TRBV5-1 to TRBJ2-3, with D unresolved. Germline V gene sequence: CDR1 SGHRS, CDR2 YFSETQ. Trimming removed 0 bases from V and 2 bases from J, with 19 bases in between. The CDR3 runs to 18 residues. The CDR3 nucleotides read TGCGCCAGCAGCTTGGACGGGTCTGCGAGCGCCCCCACAGATACGCAGTATTTT. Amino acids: CASSLDGSASAPTDTQYF.

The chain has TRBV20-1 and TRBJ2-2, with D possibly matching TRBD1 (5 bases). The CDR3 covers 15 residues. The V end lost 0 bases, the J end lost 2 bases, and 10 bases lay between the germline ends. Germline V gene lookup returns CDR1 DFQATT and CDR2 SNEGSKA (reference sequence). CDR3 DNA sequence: TGCAGTGCTAGAGATGAGCAGGGAAACACCGGGGAGCTGTTTTTT. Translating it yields CSARDEQGNTGELFF.

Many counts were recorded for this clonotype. Written as DNA, the CDR3 is TGTGCCAGCAGCTTAGCCCTAGCGGGGCCATCCTACGAGCAGTACTTC. Amino acids: CASSLALAGPSYEQYF. The chain couples TRBV7-6 to TRBJ2-7, with TRBD2 matching over 9 bases. V lost 0 bases to trimming and J lost 1 base; unmatched junction nucleotides: 4. Looked up from germline, CDR1 is SGHVS and CDR2 is FNYEAQ. The CDR3 covers 16 residues.

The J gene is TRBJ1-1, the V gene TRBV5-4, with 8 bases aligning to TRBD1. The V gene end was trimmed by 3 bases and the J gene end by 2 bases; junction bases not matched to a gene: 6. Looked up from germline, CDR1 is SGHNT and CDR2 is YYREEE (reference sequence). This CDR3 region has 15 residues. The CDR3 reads CASSYITGGNTEAFF. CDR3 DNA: TGTGCCAGCAGCTACATTACAGGGGGTAACACTGAAGCTTTCTTT.

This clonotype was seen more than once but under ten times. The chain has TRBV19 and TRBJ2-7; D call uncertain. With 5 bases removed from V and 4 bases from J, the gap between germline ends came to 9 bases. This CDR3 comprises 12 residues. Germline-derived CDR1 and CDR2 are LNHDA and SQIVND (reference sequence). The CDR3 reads CASSSPKYEQYF. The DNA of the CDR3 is TGTGCCAGTAGTTCCCCCAAATACGAGCAGTACTTC.

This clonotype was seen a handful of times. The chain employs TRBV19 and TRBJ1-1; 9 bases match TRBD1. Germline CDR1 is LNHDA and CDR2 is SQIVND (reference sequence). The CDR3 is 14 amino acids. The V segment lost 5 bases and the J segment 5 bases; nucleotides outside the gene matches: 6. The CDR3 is CASSSTDRGTEAFF. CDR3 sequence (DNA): TGTGCCAGTAGTTCCACGGACAGGGGAACTGAAGCTTTCTTT.

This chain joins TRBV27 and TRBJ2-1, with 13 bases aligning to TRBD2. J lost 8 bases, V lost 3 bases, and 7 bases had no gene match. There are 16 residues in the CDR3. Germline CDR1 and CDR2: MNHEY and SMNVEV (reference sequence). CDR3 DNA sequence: TGTGCCAGCAGTTTCCTGACTAGCGGGGGGTTTTATGAGCAGTTCTTC. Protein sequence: CASSFLTSGGFYEQFF.

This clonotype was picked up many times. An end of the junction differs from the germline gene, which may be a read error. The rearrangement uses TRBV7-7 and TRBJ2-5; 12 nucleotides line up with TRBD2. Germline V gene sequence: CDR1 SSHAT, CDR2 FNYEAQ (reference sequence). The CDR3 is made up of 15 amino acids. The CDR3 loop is CASSQLAGGTETQYF. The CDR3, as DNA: TGTGCTAGCAGCCAACTAGCGGGAGGAACGGAGACCCAGTACTTC.

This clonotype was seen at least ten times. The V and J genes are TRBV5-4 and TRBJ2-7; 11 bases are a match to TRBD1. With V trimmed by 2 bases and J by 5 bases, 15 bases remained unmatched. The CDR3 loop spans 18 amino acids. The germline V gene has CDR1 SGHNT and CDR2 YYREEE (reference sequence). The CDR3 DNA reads TGTGCCAGCAGCTTAAACCTGTTTCGAAGGACAGGGGGCGACGAGCAGTACTTC. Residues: CASSLNLFRRTGGDEQYF.

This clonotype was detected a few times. CDR3 DNA: TGTGCCTGGAGCGCCGGGACAGGGAGATACGAGCAGTACTTC. It is translated as CAWSAGTGRYEQYF. The gene calls are TRBV30 and TRBJ2-7; 9 nucleotides match TRBD1. V lost 3 bases, J lost 4 bases, and 7 bases stayed unmatched. The CDR3 is 14 residues long. The germline V gene encodes CDR1 GTSNPN and CDR2 SVGIG (reference sequence).

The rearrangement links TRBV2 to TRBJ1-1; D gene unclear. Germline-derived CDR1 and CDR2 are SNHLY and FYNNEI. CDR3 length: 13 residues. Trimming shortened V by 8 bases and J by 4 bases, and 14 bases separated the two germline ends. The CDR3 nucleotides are TGTGCCAGCCAGGACCTTGCGAGCACTGAAGCTTTCTTT. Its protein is CASQDLASTEAFF.

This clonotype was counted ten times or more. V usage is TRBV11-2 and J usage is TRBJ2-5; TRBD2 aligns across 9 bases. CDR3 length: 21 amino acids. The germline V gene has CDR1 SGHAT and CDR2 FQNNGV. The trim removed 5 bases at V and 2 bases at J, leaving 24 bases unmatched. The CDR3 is CASSPYFRREGLGGLQETQYF. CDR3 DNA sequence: TGTGCCAGCAGCCCCTACTTTCGGCGGGAGGGCCTCGGGGGGTTACAAGAGACCCAGTACTTC.

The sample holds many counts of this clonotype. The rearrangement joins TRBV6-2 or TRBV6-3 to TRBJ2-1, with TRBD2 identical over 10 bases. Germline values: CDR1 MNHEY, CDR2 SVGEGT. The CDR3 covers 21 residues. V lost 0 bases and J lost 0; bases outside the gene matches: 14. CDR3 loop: CASSYSTYTSGTQRSYNEQFF. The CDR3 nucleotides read TGTGCCAGCAGTTACTCGACGTACACTAGCGGGACACAGCGCTCCTACAATGAGCAGTTCTTC.

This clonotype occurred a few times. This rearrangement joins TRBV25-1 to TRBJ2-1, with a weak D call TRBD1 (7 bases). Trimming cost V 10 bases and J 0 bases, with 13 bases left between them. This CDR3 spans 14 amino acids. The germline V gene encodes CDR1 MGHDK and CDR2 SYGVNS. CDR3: CATRGESSYNEQFF. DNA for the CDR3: TGTGCCACCAGGGGGGAGAGCTCCTACAATGAGCAGTTCTTC.

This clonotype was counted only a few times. The CDR3 DNA reads as TGTGCCAGCAGCGAGGGACTTCGGGGCGTCGGCTACACCTTC. It encodes CASSEGLRGVGYTF. V is TRBV13 and J is TRBJ1-2; perhaps TRBD1 as D (5 bases). CDR1 and CDR2 (germline): PRHDT, FYEKMQ (reference sequence). V shed 5 bases and J shed 8 bases, with 18 bases lying between them. This CDR3 has 14 amino acids.

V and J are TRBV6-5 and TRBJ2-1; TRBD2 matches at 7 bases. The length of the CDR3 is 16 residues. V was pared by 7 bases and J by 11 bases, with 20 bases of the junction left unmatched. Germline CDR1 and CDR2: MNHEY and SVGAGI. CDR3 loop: CASTKRVRERRGQQFF. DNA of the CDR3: TGTGCCAGCACTAAAAGGGTGCGGGAGCGGAGAGGTCAGCAGTTCTTC.

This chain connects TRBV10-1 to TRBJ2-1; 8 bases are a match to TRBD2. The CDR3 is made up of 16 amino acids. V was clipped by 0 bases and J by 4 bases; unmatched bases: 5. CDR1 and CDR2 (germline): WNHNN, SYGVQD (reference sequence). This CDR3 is CASSESGGGYYNEQFF. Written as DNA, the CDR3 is TGCGCCAGCAGTGAGTCTGGCGGGGGGTATTACAATGAGCAGTTCTTC.

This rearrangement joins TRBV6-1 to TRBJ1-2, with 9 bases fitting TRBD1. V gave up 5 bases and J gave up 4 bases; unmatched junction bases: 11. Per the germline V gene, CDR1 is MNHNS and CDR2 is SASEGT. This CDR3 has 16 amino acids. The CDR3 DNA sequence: TGTGCCAGCAGTTGGGACAGGGCAGCCCGTTTCTATGGCTACACCTTC. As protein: CASSWDRAARFYGYTF.

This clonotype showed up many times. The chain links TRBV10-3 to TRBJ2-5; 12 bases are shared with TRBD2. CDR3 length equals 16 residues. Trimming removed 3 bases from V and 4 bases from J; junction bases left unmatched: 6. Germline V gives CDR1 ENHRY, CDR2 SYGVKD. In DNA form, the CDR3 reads TGTGCCATCAGTGACTCCCTAGCGGGAGGGGTAGAGACCCAGTACTTC. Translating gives CAISDSLAGGVETQYF.

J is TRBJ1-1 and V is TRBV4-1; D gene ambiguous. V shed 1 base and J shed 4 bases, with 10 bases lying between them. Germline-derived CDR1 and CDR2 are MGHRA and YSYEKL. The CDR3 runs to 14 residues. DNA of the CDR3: TGCGCCAGCAGCCAAGTGCCTAAGGGCACTGAAGCTTTCTTT. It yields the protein CASSQVPKGTEAFF.

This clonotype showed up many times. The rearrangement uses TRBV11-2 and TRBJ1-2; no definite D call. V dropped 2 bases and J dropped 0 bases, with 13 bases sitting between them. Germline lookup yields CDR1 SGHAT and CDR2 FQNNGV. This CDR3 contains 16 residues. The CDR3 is CASSLYARQTNYGYTF. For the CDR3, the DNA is TGTGCCAGCAGCTTATACGCCAGACAAACTAACTATGGCTACACCTTC.

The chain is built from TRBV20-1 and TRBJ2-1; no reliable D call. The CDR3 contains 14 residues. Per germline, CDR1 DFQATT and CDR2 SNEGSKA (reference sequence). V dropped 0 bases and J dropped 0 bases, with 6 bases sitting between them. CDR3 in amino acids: CSARDRDSYNEQFF. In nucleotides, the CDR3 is TGCAGTGCTAGAGATCGAGACTCCTACAATGAGCAGTTCTTC.

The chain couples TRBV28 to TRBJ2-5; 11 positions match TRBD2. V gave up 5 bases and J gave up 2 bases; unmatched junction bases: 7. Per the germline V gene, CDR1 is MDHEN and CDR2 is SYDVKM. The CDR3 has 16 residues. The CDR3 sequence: CASSPWTSGPQETQYF. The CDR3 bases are TGTGCCAGCAGTCCCTGGACTAGCGGGCCTCAAGAGACCCAGTACTTC.